The clone carrying this T cell receptor (beta chain) was detected many times. Patients who underwent sequencing had shown CD8+CD57+ cell expansion by flow cytometry. The data derive from a study of CD8+CD57+ T cells in acquired aplastic anemia. TCR beta VDJ and CDR3 profiling used genomic DNA as template. TCRdb fed the reads into MiXCR, producing one record per CDR3 protein. The table shows about 160,000 distinct CDR3 sequences, with around half occurring only once. The sequence was collected from a human donor with aplastic anemia. The sequencing input was sorted CD4+, CD8+, or CD8+CD57+ T cells (not recorded which) from PBMCs.

The CDR3 DNA sequence: TGTGCCAGCATGGACAGTGCCTACGAGCAGTACTTC. It yields the protein CASMDSAYEQYF. V gene TRBV6-5 combines with J gene TRBJ2-7, with D maybe TRBD1 (6 bases). Germline CDR1 and CDR2: MNHEY and SVGAGI. V was clipped by 7 bases and J by 2 bases, with 9 bases between them. This CDR3 spans 12 amino acids.